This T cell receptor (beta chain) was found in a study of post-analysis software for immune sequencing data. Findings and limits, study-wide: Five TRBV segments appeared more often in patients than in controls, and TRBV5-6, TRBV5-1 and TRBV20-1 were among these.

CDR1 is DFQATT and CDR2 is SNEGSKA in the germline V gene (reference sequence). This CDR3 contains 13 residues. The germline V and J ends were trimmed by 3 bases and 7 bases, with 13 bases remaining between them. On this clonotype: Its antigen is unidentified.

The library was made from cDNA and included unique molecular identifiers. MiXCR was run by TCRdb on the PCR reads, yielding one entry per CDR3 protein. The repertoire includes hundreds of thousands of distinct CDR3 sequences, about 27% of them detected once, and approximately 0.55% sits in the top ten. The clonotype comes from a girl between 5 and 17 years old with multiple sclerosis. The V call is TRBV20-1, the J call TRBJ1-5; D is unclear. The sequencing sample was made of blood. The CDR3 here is CSASVPLGQPQHF. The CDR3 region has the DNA TGCAGTGCTAGCGTCCCCCTAGGCCAGCCCCAGCATTTT.